The 3 T cell receptor beta chains listed next were all sequenced from one sample in a study of regulatory T cells in long-lasting Graves disease. Building of the TCR beta libraries involved iRepertoire HTBI primers and Arm-PCR of CDR3 regions. MiXCR was run by TCRdb on the multiplex PCR reads, yielding one entry per CDR3 protein. The table includes fewer than 650,000 distinct CDR3 sequences, roughly 15% detected once. Described time point: newly diagnosed GD, antithyroid drugs for less than 3 months. RNA extracted from PBMCs served as the sequencing template. The sample also formed part of further work on T cells in Graves' hyperthyroidism and ophthalmopathy.

The input for sequencing was peripheral blood mononuclear cells (PBMCs), taken at new diagnosis, from a patient treated with antithyroid drugs. The source of these receptors is a young man with Graves disease.

The sample holds one count of this clonotype. A clone one base away is much larger, so this may be a read error. The chain uses TRBV10-3 and TRBJ2-1; D call uncertain. This CDR3 is built from 14 residues. Trimming left V 6 bases short and J 10 bases short, with 19 bases between. Germline-derived CDR1 and CDR2 are ENHRY and SYGVKD. The CDR3, as DNA: TGTGCCATCAGGGGTGGTGAAGGGTCCTACGAGCAGTTCTTC. Translating gives CAIRGGEGSYEQFF.

This rearrangement joins TRBV7-9 to TRBJ2-3; no clear D gene. CDR1 is SEHNR and CDR2 is FQNEAQ in the germline V gene (reference sequence). The CDR3 sequence is 13 residues long. Between the trimmed V and J ends, which lost 3 bases and 6 bases, there was a span of 10 bases. The CDR3, as DNA: TGTGCCAGCAGCTTCAACGCTAGGGATACGCAGTATTTT. This encodes CASSFNARDTQYF. The full variable domain, its missing parts supplied by reference TRBV7-9 and TRBJ2-3, is DTGVSQNPRHKITKRGQNVTFRCDPISEHNRLYWYRQTLGQGPEFLTYFQNEAQLEKSRLLSDRFSAERPKGSFSTLEIQRTEQGDSAMYLCASSFNARDTQYFGPGTRLTVL.

This clonotype was counted many times. The rearrangement uses TRBV2 and TRBJ1-1; D may be TRBD1 (5 bases). Looked up from germline, CDR1 is SNHLY and CDR2 is FYNNEI. The CDR3 length is 13 residues. Trimming took off 7 bases at V and 0 bases at J, with 9 bases between the two ends. CDR3 in DNA: TGTGCCAGCATGGGGGAACTGAACACTGAAGCTTTCTTT. Amino acids: CASMGELNTEAFF.